This TCR beta chain was identified in a study of Ad26.COV2.S vaccination and SARS-CoV-2 variants. General observations from the study: While placebo recipients had lower spike-specific TCR breadth, vaccine recipients had more. After vaccination, substantial breadth of spike-specific CD8+ and CD4+ responses was reported.

The V end lost 4 bases, the J end lost 0 bases, and 7 bases lay between the germline ends. The length of the CDR3 is 13 residues. Per germline, CDR1 GTSNPN and CDR2 SVGIG (reference sequence). The treatment denotes: over 15 received Ad26.COV2.S at low or high dose, single or two shots; about five received placebo; per-sample allocation not given. Sampling took place 63 days after the first vaccine or placebo injection. Expressing Wuhan-strain SARS-CoV-2 spike, an Ad26 vector served as the vaccine. Libraries were prepared by immunoSEQ multiplex PCR; TCRdb keeps only in-frame clonotypes and omits some of them. The sample includes about 460,000 clones, 80% to 90% of them seen just once. A word on this clone: Its antigen is unidentified.

The V and J genes are TRBV30 and TRBJ1-3, with no clear D. The source material was peripheral blood, sampled in a trial of Ad26.COV2.S vaccine versus placebo. The source of this sequence is a person aged 18 to 59 who received the Ad26.COV2.S COVID-19 vaccine or a placebo. This CDR3 is CAWKLPSGNTIYF. The CDR3 coding sequence is TGTGCCTGGAAATTGCCCTCTGGAAACACCATATATTTT.